The 25 T cell receptor beta chains below were found in one sample sequenced in a study of T cells in Graves' hyperthyroidism and ophthalmopathy. TCR beta CDR3 regions were amplified from RNA transcripts. When the TCR CDR3 underwent first-round RT-PCR, the HTBI primer set was used. TCRdb itself ran the multiplex PCR reads through MiXCR, one entry per CDR3 protein. The sample contains hundreds of thousands of distinct CDR3 sequences, 35% to 45% of which appear only once. The source material was blood. The source is a man between 18 and 35 years old with Graves' hyperthyroidism.

This clonotype was seen repeatedly, ten times or more. The rearrangement links TRBV7-2 to TRBJ1-2, with D perhaps matching TRBD1 (6 bases). V was cut by 7 bases and J by 3 bases, with 15 bases left in between. The CDR3 loop spans 14 amino acids. Germline V CDR1 and CDR2: SGHTA, FQGNSA. Written as DNA, the CDR3 is TGTGCCAGCACCCCGGGGGGCAGGGACTATGGCTACACCTTC. As protein: CASTPGGRDYGYTF.

This chain uses TRBV4-1 with TRBJ1-5; D is possibly TRBD1 (6 bases). The germline V gene encodes CDR1 MGHRA and CDR2 YSYEKL. This CDR3 has 15 amino acids. Trimming shortened V by 1 base and J by 1 base, and 8 bases separated the two germline ends. This CDR3 is CASSQAGASNQPQHF. The CDR3 DNA reads as TGCGCCAGCAGCCAAGCGGGGGCAAGCAATCAGCCCCAGCATTTT.

Many counts were recorded for this clonotype. The chain is built from TRBV10-2 and TRBJ1-1; D is unclear. CDR3 length: 13 amino acids. V lost 7 bases and J 4 bases, leaving 13 bases between the germline ends. CDR1 and CDR2 from the germline V gene are WSHSY and SAAADI. Here the CDR3 DNA reads TGCGCCAGCAATGAAGGATGGGGCACTGAAGCTTTCTTT. Translation: CASNEGWGTEAFF.

The sample holds a few counts of this clonotype. The chain couples TRBV9 to TRBJ2-7, with 8 bases fitting TRBD2. V shed 4 bases, J shed 7 bases, and the junction held 13 bases outside the gene matches. Germline V gives CDR1 SGDLS, CDR2 YYNGEE. The CDR3 length is 15 residues. The CDR3 sequence is CASSTQGGGHQEQYF. The CDR3, as DNA: TGTGCCAGCAGCACCCAGGGCGGGGGGCACCAAGAGCAGTACTTC.

The chain recombines TRBV12-3 or TRBV12-4 with TRBJ1-1; the match to TRBD1 covers 10 bases. The junction had 11 bases not matched to a gene; V was cut back by 6 bases and J by 4 bases. The CDR3 covers 16 residues. CDR3 nucleotides: TGTGCCAGCAGGCGACAGGGGGCGGGGGTCGTCACTGAAGCTTTCTTT. Encoded protein: CASRRQGAGVVTEAFF.

This clonotype turned up a few times. The chain is built from TRBV29-1 and TRBJ1-3; no reliable D call. Germline CDR1 and CDR2: SQVTM and ANQGSEA. Between the trimmed V and J ends, which lost 5 bases and 0 bases, there was a span of 17 bases. This CDR3 is 16 amino acids long. This chain's CDR3 is CSVPPPSGRSGNTIYF. The DNA of the CDR3 is TGCAGCGTTCCCCCTCCCTCCGGCCGCTCTGGAAACACCATATATTTT.

The chain recombines TRBV20-1 with TRBJ2-7, with 9 bases aligning to TRBD1. CDR1 is DFQATT, CDR2 SNEGSKA, per germline (reference sequence). The length of the CDR3 is 15 residues. The V and J ends lost 5 bases and 2 bases, in that order; junction bases with no gene match: 10. The CDR3 DNA sequence: TGCAGTGCTCCTAACCCTCGGGACAGGGCCTACGAGCAGTACTTC. Its protein product is CSAPNPRDRAYEQYF.

The chain combines TRBV12-3 or TRBV12-4 with TRBJ2-7; D is perhaps TRBD1 or TRBD2 (5 bases each). The CDR3 runs 14 residues. V lost 3 bases, J lost 2 bases, and 11 bases lay in between. The CDR3 region has the DNA TGTGCCAGCAGTTTCCGGGACGTAACCTACGAGCAGTACTTC. Amino acid sequence: CASSFRDVTYEQYF.

The chain couples TRBV20-1 to TRBJ2-6, with unresolved D. Deletions cut 0 bases from V and 4 bases from J, with 7 bases between. CDR1 is DFQATT, CDR2 SNEGSKA, per germline (reference sequence). This CDR3 is built from 14 residues. CDR3 loop: CSARDVRGANVLTF. CDR3 DNA sequence: TGCAGTGCTAGAGATGTCAGGGGGGCCAACGTCCTGACTTTC.

The chain uses TRBV14 and TRBJ2-7; D is ambiguous. This CDR3 is built from 13 residues. Between the trimmed V and J ends, which lost 0 bases and 7 bases, there was a span of 10 bases. In germline, CDR1 is SGHDN, CDR2 FVKESK. The CDR3 region has the DNA TGTGCCAGCAGCCAAGATGGGCCCCTAGAGCAGTACTTC. Protein sequence: CASSQDGPLEQYF.

This clonotype has ten or more counts. The J gene is TRBJ2-7, the V gene TRBV10-3; the D gene is possibly TRBD2 (6 bases). Looked up from germline, CDR1 is ENHRY and CDR2 is SYGVKD. CDR3 length: 13 residues. V was shortened by 6 bases and J by 5 bases, with 14 bases between the two germline ends. The CDR3 bases are TGTGCCATCAGGGGGCGGGAAGAGGACGAGCAGTACTTC. Translation gives CAIRGREEDEQYF.

The genes are TRBV7-2 and TRBJ2-7, with 10 bases fitting TRBD1. The germline V gene has CDR1 SGHTA and CDR2 FQGNSA. Trimming cost V 6 bases and J 4 bases; bases outside gene matches: 6. The CDR3 contains 14 residues. This CDR3 reads CASSWVGQGYEQYF. The CDR3, as DNA: TGTGCCAGCAGTTGGGTGGGACAGGGGTACGAGCAGTACTTC. The variable domain in full, completed from reference TRBV7-2 and TRBJ2-7, reads GAGVSQSPSNKVTEKGKDVELRCDPISGHTALYWYRQSLGQGLEFLIYFQGNSAPDKSGLPSDRFSAERTGGSVSTLTIQRTQQEDSAVYLCASSWVGQGYEQYFGPGTRLTVT.

The rearrangement joins TRBV5-8 to TRBJ1-1; no clear D gene. CDR1 and CDR2 (germline): SGHTS, YDEGEE. The CDR3 loop spans 14 amino acids. Between the trimmed V and J ends, which lost 5 bases and 0 bases, there was a span of 11 bases. CDR3: CASRVSDLNTEAFF. The CDR3 DNA sequence: TGTGCCAGCAGGGTCTCGGACTTGAACACTGAAGCTTTCTTT.

This chain joins TRBV7-2 and TRBJ1-1, with 8 bases fitting TRBD1. With 6 bases clipped from V and 4 bases from J, the junction kept 7 bases outside the gene matches. The CDR3 contains 14 residues. Germline CDR1 reads SGHTA; CDR2 reads FQGNSA. As DNA, the CDR3 is TGTGCCAGCAGGCTAGACAGGGGAATCACTGAAGCTTTCTTT. It is translated as CASRLDRGITEAFF.

This clonotype was detected many times. The CDR3 sequence: CASRDRGTEAFF. CDR3 nucleotide sequence: TGTGCCAGCAGGGACAGGGGCACTGAAGCTTTCTTT. This chain uses TRBV2 with TRBJ1-1; 9 nucleotides match TRBD1. The trim removed 6 bases at V and 4 bases at J, leaving 0 bases unmatched. This CDR3 has 12 residues. Germline loops: CDR1 SNHLY, CDR2 FYNNEI.

This clonotype came up a few times. The rearrangement joins TRBV12-3 or TRBV12-4 to TRBJ1-2, with D tentatively TRBD1 (6 bases). The CDR3 consists of 14 residues. V lost 3 bases to trimming and J lost 8 bases, with 16 bases between them. Here the CDR3 reads CASSLGTGLGGYTF. In nucleotides, the CDR3 is TGTGCCAGCAGTTTGGGAACAGGGCTCGGCGGCTACACCTTC.

This clonotype was counted a few times. The chain is built from TRBV7-9 and TRBJ2-2, with D uncertain. CDR1 and CDR2 from the germline V gene are SEHNR and FQNEAQ (reference sequence). Trimming left V 5 bases short and J 5 bases short, with 18 bases between. CDR3 size: 16 residues. Here the CDR3 DNA reads TGTGCCAGCAGCACACATCTAAAGACACGGACCGGGGAGCTGTTTTTT. This gives the protein CASSTHLKTRTGELFF.

The rearrangement uses TRBV2 and TRBJ2-5; 13 bases fit TRBD2. The CDR3 is 14 residues long. Germline CDR1 and CDR2: SNHLY and FYNNEI. The V and J ends lost 8 bases and 2 bases, in that order; junction bases with no gene match: 2. In nucleotides, the CDR3 is TGTGCCAGCGGACTAGCGGGGGTACAAGAGACCCAGTACTTC. Translated, it gives CASGLAGVQETQYF. The entire variable domain, with the rest obtained from reference TRBV2 and TRBJ2-5, is as follows: EPEVTQTPSHQVTQMGQEVILRCVPISNHLYFYWYRQILGQKVEFLVSFYNNEISEKSEIFDDQFSVERPDGSNFTLKIRSTKLEDSAMYFCASGLAGVQETQYFGPGTRLLVL.

The CDR3 region is CASSPQGPRNTIYF. The CDR3 DNA follows: TGTGCCAGCAGCCCACAGGGCCCGAGAAACACCATATATTTT. The gene calls are TRBV7-2 and TRBJ1-3, with a weak D call TRBD1 (6 bases). The length of the CDR3 is 14 residues. Trimming took 5 bases from V and 5 from J, leaving 13 bases between them. The germline V gene has CDR1 SGHTA and CDR2 FQGNSA.

This clonotype was seen repeatedly, ten times or more. CDR3 region: CASSLAPREQYF. The CDR3, as DNA: TGTGCCAGCAGCTTAGCTCCGCGCGAGCAGTACTTC. This chain links TRBV7-9 with TRBJ2-7; D remains unclear. This CDR3 is 12 amino acids long. The germline V and J ends were trimmed by 0 bases and 6 bases, with 6 bases remaining between them. The germline CDR1 and CDR2 sequences are SEHNR and FQNEAQ (reference sequence).

The V and J genes are TRBV15 and TRBJ1-2; D remains unclear. V was pared by 0 bases and J by 8 bases, with 7 bases between. This CDR3 contains 12 residues. Germline V gene sequence: CDR1 LNHNV, CDR2 YYDKDF (reference sequence). CDR3 sequence (DNA): TGTGCCACCAGCAGAGATTTGTGGGGCTACACCTTC. Its protein is CATSRDLWGYTF. The full variable domain, its missing parts supplied by reference TRBV15 and TRBJ1-2, is DAMVIQNPRYQVTQFGKPVTLSCSQTLNHNVMYWYQQKSSQAPKLLFHYYDKDFNNEADTPDNFQSRRPNTSFCFLDIRSPGLGDTAMYLCATSRDLWGYTFGSGTRLTVV.

This clonotype came up once. The chain recombines TRBV3-1 with TRBJ2-5; maybe TRBD2 (6 bases). V was pared by 8 bases and J by 6 bases, with 19 bases between. The CDR3 loop spans 14 amino acids. Germline CDR1 is LGHDT and CDR2 is YNNKEL (reference sequence). The CDR3: CASGNGLNKKTQYF. The CDR3 coding sequence is TGTGCCAGCGGCAATGGACTAAATAAAAAGACCCAGTACTTC.

The chain employs TRBV5-6 and TRBJ1-1; perhaps TRBD1 as D (6 bases). This CDR3 has 14 residues. Trimming took off 6 bases at V and 4 bases at J, with 16 bases between the two ends. CDR1 is SGHDT and CDR2 is YYEEEE in the germline V gene. The CDR3 DNA reads as TGTGCCAGCACCCTACAGGGTGGAAGCACTGAAGCTTTCTTT. Protein sequence: CASTLQGGSTEAFF.

The chain carries TRBV29-1 and TRBJ2-1; 7 nucleotides agree with TRBD2. V lost 8 bases to trimming and J lost 5 bases; unmatched junction nucleotides: 3. This CDR3 spans 11 amino acids. CDR1 and CDR2 from the germline V gene are SQVTM and ANQGSEA. Here the CDR3 reads CSLGLDNEQFF. DNA of the CDR3: TGCAGCTTAGGACTAGACAATGAGCAGTTCTTC.

The genes are TRBV11-1 and TRBJ1-2; 7 positions match TRBD1. Trimming cost V 0 bases and J 4 bases; bases outside gene matches: 5. This CDR3 has 15 amino acids. CDR1 is SGHAT, CDR2 FQDESV, per germline (reference sequence). Written as DNA, the CDR3 is TGTGCCAGCAGCTTAGCCCGGACAGGAACCTATGGCTACACCTTC. This encodes CASSLARTGTYGYTF.